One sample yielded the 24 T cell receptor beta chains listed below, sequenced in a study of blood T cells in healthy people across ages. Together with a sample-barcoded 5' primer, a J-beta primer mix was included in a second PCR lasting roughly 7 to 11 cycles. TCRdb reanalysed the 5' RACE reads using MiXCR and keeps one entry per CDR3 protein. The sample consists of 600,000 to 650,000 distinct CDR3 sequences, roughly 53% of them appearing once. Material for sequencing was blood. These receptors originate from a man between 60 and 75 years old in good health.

CDR3 loop: CASSLGLWAGTDTQYF. The CDR3 DNA is TGTGCCAGCAGCTTAGGCCTCTGGGCCGGCACAGATACGCAGTATTTT. This rearrangement joins TRBV7-2 to TRBJ2-3; no reliable D call. V gave up 1 base and J gave up 1 base, with 12 bases separating them. The CDR3 runs to 16 residues. The germline CDR1 and CDR2 sequences are SGHTA and FQGNSA.

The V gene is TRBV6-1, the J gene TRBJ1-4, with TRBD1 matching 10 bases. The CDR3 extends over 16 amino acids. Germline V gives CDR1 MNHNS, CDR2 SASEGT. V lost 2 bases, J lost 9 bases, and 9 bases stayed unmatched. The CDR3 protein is CASSESYGDRGKKLFF. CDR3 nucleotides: TGTGCCAGCAGTGAAAGTTACGGGGACAGGGGTAAAAAACTGTTTTTT.

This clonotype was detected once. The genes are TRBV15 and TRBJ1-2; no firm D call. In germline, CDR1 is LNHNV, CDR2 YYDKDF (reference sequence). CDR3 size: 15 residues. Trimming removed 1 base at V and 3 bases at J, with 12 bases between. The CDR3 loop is CATSRGGGSDYGYTF. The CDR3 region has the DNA TGTGCCACCAGCAGAGGTGGAGGGAGCGACTATGGCTACACCTTC. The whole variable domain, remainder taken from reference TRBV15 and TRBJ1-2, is DAMVIQNPRYQVTQFGKPVTLSCSQTLNHNVMYWYQQKSSQAPKLLFHYYDKDFNNEADTPDNFQSRRPNTSFCFLDIRSPGLGDTAMYLCATSRGGGSDYGYTFGSGTRLTVV.

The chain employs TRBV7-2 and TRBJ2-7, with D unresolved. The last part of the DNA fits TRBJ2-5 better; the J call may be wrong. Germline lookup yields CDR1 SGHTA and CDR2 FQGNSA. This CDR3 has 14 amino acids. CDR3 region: CASSLERVRETQYF. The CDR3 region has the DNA TGTGCCAGCAGCTTAGAACGGGTGAGGGAGACCCAGTACTTC.

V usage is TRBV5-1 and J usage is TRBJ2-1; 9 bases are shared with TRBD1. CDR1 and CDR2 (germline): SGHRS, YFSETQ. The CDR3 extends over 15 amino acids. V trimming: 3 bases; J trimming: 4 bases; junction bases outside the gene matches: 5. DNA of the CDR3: TGCGCCAGCAGCTCCCGGACAGGGGAGTACAATGAGCAGTTCTTC. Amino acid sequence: CASSSRTGEYNEQFF.

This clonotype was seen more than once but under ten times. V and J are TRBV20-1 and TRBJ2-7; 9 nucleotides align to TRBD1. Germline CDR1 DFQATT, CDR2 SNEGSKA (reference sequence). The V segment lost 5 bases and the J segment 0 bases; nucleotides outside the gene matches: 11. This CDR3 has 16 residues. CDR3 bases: TGCAGTGCTTCCCCCCGCGGGACAGGGAGCTCCTACGAGCAGTACTTC. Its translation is CSASPRGTGSSYEQYF.

CDR3 in DNA: TGTGCCAGCAGTGGGGCACCCGGAGGGACCGTTTATAGCAATCAGCCCCAGCATTTT. This translates into CASSGAPGGTVYSNQPQHF. This sequence joins TRBV2 and TRBJ1-5, with TRBD1 as a possible D gene (5 bases). CDR1 SNHLY and CDR2 FYNNEI come from the germline V gene. Trimming left V 4 bases short and J 0 bases short, with 22 bases between. This CDR3 region has 19 residues.

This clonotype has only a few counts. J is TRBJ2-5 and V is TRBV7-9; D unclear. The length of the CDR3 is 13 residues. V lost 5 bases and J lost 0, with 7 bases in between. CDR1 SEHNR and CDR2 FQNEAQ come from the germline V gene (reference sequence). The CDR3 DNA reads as TGTGCCAGCAGCCAAGACAACCAAGAGACCCAGTACTTC. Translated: CASSQDNQETQYF.

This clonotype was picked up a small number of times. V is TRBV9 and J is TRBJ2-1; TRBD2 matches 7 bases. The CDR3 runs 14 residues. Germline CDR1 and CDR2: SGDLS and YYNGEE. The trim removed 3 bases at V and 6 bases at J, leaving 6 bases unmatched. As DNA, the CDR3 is TGTGCCAGCAGCGCCCAACTAGCGTCCAATGAGCAGTTCTTC. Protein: CASSAQLASNEQFF.

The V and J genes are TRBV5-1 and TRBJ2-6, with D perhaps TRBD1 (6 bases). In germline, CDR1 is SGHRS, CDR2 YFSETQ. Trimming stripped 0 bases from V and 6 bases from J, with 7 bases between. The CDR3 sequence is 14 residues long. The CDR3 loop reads CASSLGGQANVLTF. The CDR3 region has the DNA TGCGCCAGCAGCTTGGGGGGGCAGGCCAACGTCCTGACTTTC. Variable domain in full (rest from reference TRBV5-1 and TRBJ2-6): KAGVTQTPRYLIKTRGQQVTLSCSPISGHRSVSWYQQTPGQGLQFLFEYFSETQRNKGNFPGRFSGRQFSNSRSEMNVSTLELGDSALYLCASSLGGQANVLTFGAGSRLTVL.

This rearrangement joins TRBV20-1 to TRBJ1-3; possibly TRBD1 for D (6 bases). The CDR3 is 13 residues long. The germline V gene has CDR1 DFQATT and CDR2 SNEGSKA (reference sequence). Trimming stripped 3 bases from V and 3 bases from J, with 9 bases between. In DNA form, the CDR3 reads TGCAGTGCTAGTCAGGGGATTGGAAACACCATATATTTT. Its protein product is CSASQGIGNTIYF.

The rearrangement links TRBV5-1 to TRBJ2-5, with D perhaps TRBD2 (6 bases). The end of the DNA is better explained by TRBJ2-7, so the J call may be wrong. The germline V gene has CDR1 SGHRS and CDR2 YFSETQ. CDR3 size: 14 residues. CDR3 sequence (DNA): TGCGCCAGCACCCTACCGGGAGAAACTTACGAGCAGTACTTC. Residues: CASTLPGETYEQYF.

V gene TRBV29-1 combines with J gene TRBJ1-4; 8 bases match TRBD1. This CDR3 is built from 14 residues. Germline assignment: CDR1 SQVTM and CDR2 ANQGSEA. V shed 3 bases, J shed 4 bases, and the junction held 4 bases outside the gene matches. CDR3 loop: CSVDVTGVNEKLFF. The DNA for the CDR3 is TGCAGCGTTGACGTGACAGGGGTTAATGAAAAACTGTTTTTT.

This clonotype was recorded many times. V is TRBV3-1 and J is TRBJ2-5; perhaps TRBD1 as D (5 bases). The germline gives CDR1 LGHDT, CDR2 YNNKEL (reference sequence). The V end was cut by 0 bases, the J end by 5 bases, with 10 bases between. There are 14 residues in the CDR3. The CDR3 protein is CASSQDQGTETQYF. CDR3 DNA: TGTGCCAGCAGCCAAGATCAGGGTACGGAGACCCAGTACTTC.

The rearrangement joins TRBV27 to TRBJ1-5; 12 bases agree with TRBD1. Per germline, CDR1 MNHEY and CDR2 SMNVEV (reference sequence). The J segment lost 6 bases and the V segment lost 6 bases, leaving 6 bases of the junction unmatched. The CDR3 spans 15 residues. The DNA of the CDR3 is TGTGCCAGCAGACCCGGGACAGGGGGCCTTCAGCCCCAGCATTTT. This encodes CASRPGTGGLQPQHF.

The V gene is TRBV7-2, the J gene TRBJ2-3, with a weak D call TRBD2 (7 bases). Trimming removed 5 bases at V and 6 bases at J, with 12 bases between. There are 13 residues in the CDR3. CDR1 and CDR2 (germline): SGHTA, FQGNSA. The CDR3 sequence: CASSPGGWDTQYF. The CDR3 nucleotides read TGTGCCAGCAGCCCGGGGGGCTGGGATACGCAGTATTTT.

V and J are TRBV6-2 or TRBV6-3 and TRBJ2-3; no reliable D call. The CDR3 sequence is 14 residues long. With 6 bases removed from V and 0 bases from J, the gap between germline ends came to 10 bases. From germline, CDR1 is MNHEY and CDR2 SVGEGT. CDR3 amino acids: CASSRIPSTDTQYF. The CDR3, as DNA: TGTGCCAGCAGCCGAATTCCTAGCACAGATACGCAGTATTTT.

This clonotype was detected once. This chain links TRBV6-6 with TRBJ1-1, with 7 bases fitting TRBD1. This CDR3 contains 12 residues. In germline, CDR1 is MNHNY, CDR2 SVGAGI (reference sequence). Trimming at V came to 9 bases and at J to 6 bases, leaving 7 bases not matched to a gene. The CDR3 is CASKTGIAEAFF. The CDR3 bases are TGTGCCAGTAAGACAGGGATCGCTGAAGCTTTCTTT.

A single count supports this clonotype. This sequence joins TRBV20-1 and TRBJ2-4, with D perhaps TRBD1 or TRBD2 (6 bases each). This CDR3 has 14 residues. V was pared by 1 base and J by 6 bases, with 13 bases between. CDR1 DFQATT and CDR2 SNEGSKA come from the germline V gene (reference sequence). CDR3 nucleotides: TGCAGTGCTAGAGCTCACACGGGGGCAAACATTCAGTACTTC. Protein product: CSARAHTGANIQYF.

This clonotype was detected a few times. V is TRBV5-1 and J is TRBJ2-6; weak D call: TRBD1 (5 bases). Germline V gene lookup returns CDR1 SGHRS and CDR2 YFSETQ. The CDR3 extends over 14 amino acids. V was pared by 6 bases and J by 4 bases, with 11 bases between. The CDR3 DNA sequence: TGCGCCAGCACAGCCCAGGGCGGGGCCAACGTCCTGACTTTC. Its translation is CASTAQGGANVLTF.

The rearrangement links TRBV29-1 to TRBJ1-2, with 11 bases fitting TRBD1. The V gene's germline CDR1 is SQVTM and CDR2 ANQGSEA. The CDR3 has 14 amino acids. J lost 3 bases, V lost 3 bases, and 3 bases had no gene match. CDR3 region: CSVERTGGHYGYTF. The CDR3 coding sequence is TGCAGCGTTGAGAGGACAGGGGGCCACTATGGCTACACCTTC.

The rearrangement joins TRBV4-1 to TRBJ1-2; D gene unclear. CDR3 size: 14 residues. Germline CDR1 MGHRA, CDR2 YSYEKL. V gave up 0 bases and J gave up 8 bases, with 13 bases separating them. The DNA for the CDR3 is TGCGCCAGCAGCCAAGACGGTGGAAGCCTAGGCTACACCTTC. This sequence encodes CASSQDGGSLGYTF.

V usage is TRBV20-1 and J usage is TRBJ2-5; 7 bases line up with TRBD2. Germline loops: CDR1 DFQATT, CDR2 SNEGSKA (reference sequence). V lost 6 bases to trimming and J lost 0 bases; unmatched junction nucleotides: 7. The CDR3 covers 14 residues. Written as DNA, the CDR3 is TGCAGTGCCCTCAGCGGGGCGTACCAAGAGACCCAGTACTTC. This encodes CSALSGAYQETQYF.

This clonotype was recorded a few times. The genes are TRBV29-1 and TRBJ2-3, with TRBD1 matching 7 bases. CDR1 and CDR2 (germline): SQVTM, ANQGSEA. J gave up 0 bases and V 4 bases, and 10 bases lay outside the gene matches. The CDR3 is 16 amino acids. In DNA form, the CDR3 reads TGCAGCGTTGTGCGGCAGGGGGATCCTAGCACAGATACGCAGTATTTT. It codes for CSVVRQGDPSTDTQYF.